The entry that follows covers one T cell receptor beta chain sequence. Its antigen is not identified. The CDR3 runs 15 residues. Germline V CDR1 and CDR2: LNHDA, SQIVND (reference sequence). V was cut by 7 bases and J by 4 bases, with 16 bases left in between. Libraries were prepared by immunoSEQ multiplex PCR; TCRdb keeps only in-frame clonotypes and omits some of them. The table records roughly 120,000 clones, 85% to 95% of them present only once. The data originate from a study of OX40 agonist ivuxolimab in advanced cancers. Whole-study results and caveats: Blood T cells, both CD4+ and CD8+, expanded clonally by week 6 at 0.1 to 3.0 mg/kg. Clonal expansion was among the lowest in partial responders at 0.1-3.0 mg/kg, especially CD8+.

V is TRBV19 and J is TRBJ1-4; D not resolved. The material sequenced was CD4+ or CD8+ T cells sorted from blood, taken in a trial of the OX40 agonist ivuxolimab. The clonotype originates from an adult with an advanced solid tumor such as melanoma, head and neck, liver or kidney cancer. The CDR3 reads CASTRKPTRNEKLFF. The CDR3 DNA sequence: TGTGCCAGTACGCGCAAACCGACCCGTAATGAAAAACTGTTTTTT. The variable domain in full, with the rest retrieved from reference TRBV19 and TRBJ1-4, is DGGITQSPKYLFRKEGQNVTLSCEQNLNHDAMYWYRQDPGQGLRLIYYSQIVNDFQKGDIAEGYSVSREKKESFPLTVTSAQKNPTAFYLCASTRKPTRNEKLFFGSGTQLSVL.